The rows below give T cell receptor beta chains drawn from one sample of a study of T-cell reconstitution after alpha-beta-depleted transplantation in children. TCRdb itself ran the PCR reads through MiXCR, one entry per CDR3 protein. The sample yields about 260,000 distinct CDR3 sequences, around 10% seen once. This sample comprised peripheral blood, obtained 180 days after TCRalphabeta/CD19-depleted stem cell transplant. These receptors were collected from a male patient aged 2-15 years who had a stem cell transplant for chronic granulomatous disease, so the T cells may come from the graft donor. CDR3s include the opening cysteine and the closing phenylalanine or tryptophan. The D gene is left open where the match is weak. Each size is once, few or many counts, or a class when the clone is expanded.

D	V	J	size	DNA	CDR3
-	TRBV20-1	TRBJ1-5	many	TGCAGTGCTAGAGGAGAGGAGGGGGACCATCAGCCCCAGCATTTT	CSARGEEGDHQPQHF
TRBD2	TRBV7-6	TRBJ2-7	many	TGTGCCAGCAGCTCACGAGGAAGGACTAGCCCCCACGAGCAGTACTTC	CASSSRGRTSPHEQYF
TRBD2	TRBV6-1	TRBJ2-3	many	TGTGCCAGCAGCTTAAGCGGGAGGGCCGCAGATACGCAGTATTTT	CASSLSGRAADTQYF
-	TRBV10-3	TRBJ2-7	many	TGTGCCATCAGTGAGCCGGACGGACCATCCTACGAGCAGTACTTC	CAISEPDGPSYEQYF
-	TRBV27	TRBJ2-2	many	TGTGCCAGCAGCGTCTTCGCGAACACCGGGGAGCTGTTTTTT	CASSVFANTGELFF
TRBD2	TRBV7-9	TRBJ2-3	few	TGTGCCAGCAGCTCGTTGCGGGGGGGCACAGATACGCAGTATTTT	CASSSLRGGTDTQYF
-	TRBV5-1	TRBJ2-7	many	TGCGCCAGCAGCTTGTCTGGCGGGGCTCCCTACGAGCAGTACTTC	CASSLSGGAPYEQYF
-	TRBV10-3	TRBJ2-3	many	TGTGCCATCAGTGAGCCACAGGGTATAGATACGCAGTATTTT	CAISEPQGIDTQYF
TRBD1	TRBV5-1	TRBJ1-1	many	TGCGCCAGCAGCCTCATTACAGGGGTGAACACTGAAGCTTTCTTT	CASSLITGVNTEAFF
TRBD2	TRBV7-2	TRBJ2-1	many	TGTGCCAGCAGCCCTCTCGGGAGGGCCGCCTACAATGAGCAGTTCTTC	CASSPLGRAAYNEQFF
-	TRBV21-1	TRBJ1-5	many	TGTGCCAGAAAAAAGGTCAGGGAATGGCCCCAGCATTTT	CARKKVREWPQHF
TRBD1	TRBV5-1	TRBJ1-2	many	TGCGCCAGCAGCTTCGGGACAGGGCAAGGCTACACCTTC	CASSFGTGQGYTF
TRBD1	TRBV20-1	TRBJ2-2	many	TGCAGTGCCACCGACAGGGGCAACACCGGGGAGCTGTTTTTT	CSATDRGNTGELFF
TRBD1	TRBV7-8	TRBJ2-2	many	TGTGCCAGCAGCTCCGGGACAGGGGCGCCCGGGGAGCTGTTTTTT	CASSSGTGAPGELFF
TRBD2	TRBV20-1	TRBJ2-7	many	TGCAGTGCTACTAGCGGGAGGGCCCTCGTGCAGTACTTC	CSATSGRALVQYF
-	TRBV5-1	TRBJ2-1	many	TGCGCCAGCAGCAAGGACAGGGAGGGTAATGAGCAGTTCTTC	CASSKDREGNEQFF